One sample yielded the 25 T cell receptor beta chains listed below, sequenced in a study of blood T cell repertoires in COVID-19. Libraries were prepared by immunoSEQ multiplex PCR; TCRdb keeps only in-frame clonotypes and omits some of them. Of some 220,000 clones in the sample, roughly 80% were seen once. Sequenced: PBMCs or T cells enriched from blood (not recorded which). The receptors come from a woman aged 40-49 years with acute COVID-19.

V is TRBV5-6 and J is TRBJ2-7, with a weak D call TRBD2 (6 bases). Germline-derived CDR1 and CDR2 are SGHDT and YYEEEE. Trimming stripped 2 bases from V and 2 bases from J, with 14 bases between. The CDR3 runs to 15 residues. Here the CDR3 DNA reads TGTGCCAGCAGCTTTCGGAGGGGAACAACCTACGAGCAGTACTTC. Translated, it gives CASSFRRGTTYEQYF. Looking up the rest from reference TRBV5-6 and TRBJ2-7 gives the full variable domain: DAGVTQSPTHLIKTRGQQVTLRCSPKSGHDTVSWYQQALGQGPQFIFQYYEEEERQRGNFPDRFSGHQFPNYSSELNVNALLLGDSALYLCASSFRRGTTYEQYFGPGTRLTVT.

A few counts support this clone. The V and J genes are TRBV28 and TRBJ1-6; the match to TRBD1 covers 7 bases. The junction had 4 bases not matched to a gene; V was cut back by 7 bases and J by 7 bases. The V gene's germline CDR1 is MDHEN and CDR2 SYDVKM. The CDR3 runs to 13 residues. The CDR3, as DNA: TGTGCCAGCAAGGGGGCCCAGAATTCACCCCTCCACTTT. This translates into CASKGAQNSPLHF.

This chain links TRBV28 with TRBJ2-7, with 7 bases fitting TRBD1. Trimming took 6 bases from V and 3 from J; bases not matched to a gene: 5. CDR3 length equals 13 residues. The V gene's germline CDR1 is MDHEN and CDR2 SYDVKM. This CDR3 is CASSRGQDYEQYF. CDR3 DNA sequence: TGTGCCAGCAGCCGAGGACAGGACTACGAGCAGTACTTC. Variable domain in full (rest from reference TRBV28 and TRBJ2-7): DVKVTQSSRYLVKRTGEKVFLECVQDMDHENMFWYRQDPGLGLRLIYFSYDVKMKEKGDIPEGYSVSREKKERFSLILESASTNQTSMYLCASSRGQDYEQYFGPGTRLTVT.

The chain has TRBV15 and TRBJ2-1, with D possibly being TRBD1 (6 bases). V was clipped by 1 base and J by 7 bases, with 14 bases between them. CDR1 LNHNV and CDR2 YYDKDF come from the germline V gene (reference sequence). This CDR3 region has 15 residues. CDR3 DNA: TGTGCCACCAGCAGAGTGAATGCAGGGGTGAATGAGCAGTTCTTC. Protein: CATSRVNAGVNEQFF.

The CDR3 DNA reads TGTGCCAGCAGTTTAGCAGGGGAGGGAAGAACCATATATTTT. Its protein product is CASSLAGEGRTIYF. The chain uses TRBV28 and TRBJ1-3, with a tentative D call TRBD1 (6 bases). The CDR3 sequence is 14 residues long. V shed 2 bases and J shed 10 bases, with 15 bases lying between them. Germline V gene data show CDR1 as MDHEN and CDR2 as SYDVKM.

The gene calls are TRBV30 and TRBJ1-6, with 10 bases that match TRBD1. Unmatched junction bases numbered 2, after V lost 2 bases and J lost 7 bases. In germline, CDR1 is GTSNPN, CDR2 SVGIG (reference sequence). The CDR3 is 14 amino acids. This CDR3 reads CAWSSGQGNSPLHF. CDR3 bases: TGTGCCTGGAGTTCGGGACAGGGGAATTCACCCCTCCACTTT.

CDR3 residues: CAWRRGIVGTGSHNSGNTIYF. The CDR3 nucleotides are TGTGCCTGGAGACGGGGTATCGTGGGGACAGGGTCCCACAACTCTGGAAACACCATATATTTT. The J gene is TRBJ1-3, the V gene TRBV30; 9 bases line up with TRBD1. The CDR3 has 21 amino acids. The germline CDR1 and CDR2 sequences are GTSNPN and SVGIG (reference sequence). The V gene end was trimmed by 3 bases and the J gene end by 0 bases; junction bases not matched to a gene: 21.

The CDR3 coding sequence is TGTGCCAGCGGTCAACAGGGAAATTCACCCCTCCACTTT. Translation: CASGQQGNSPLHF. The chain is built from TRBV7-9 and TRBJ1-6, with TRBD1 as a possible D gene (6 bases). Trimming shortened V by 8 bases and J by 7 bases, and 12 bases separated the two germline ends. Germline V gene data show CDR1 as SEHNR and CDR2 as FQNEAQ (reference sequence). The CDR3 extends over 13 amino acids.

Points on this clone: The identical CDR3 is also encoded by other nucleotide sequences in the sample. The chain uses TRBV4-3 and TRBJ1-4; D call uncertain. The CDR3 contains 13 residues. V lost 6 bases, J lost 10 bases, and 15 bases lay in between. CDR1 is LGHNA, CDR2 YSLEER, per germline. The CDR3 protein is CASSPPGIGKLFF. The CDR3, as DNA: TGCGCCAGCAGTCCACCAGGCATAGGAAAACTGTTTTTT.

This chain connects TRBV29-1 to TRBJ1-1, with D possibly matching TRBD1 (5 bases). The CDR3 consists of 12 residues. Germline CDR1 is SQVTM and CDR2 is ANQGSEA. V was clipped by 8 bases and J by 5 bases, with 15 bases between them. The CDR3 loop is CSIRGVLTEAFF. CDR3 in DNA: TGCAGCATTCGGGGGGTATTAACTGAAGCTTTCTTT.

The chain has TRBV7-6 and TRBJ2-1, with 10 bases identical to TRBD1. Germline CDR1 and CDR2: SGHVS and FNYEAQ. The ends lost 3 bases at V and 6 bases at J; junction bases unmatched: 5. This CDR3 comprises 15 residues. DNA of the CDR3: TGTGCCAGCAGCTTGGTTGGGACAGGGGTCAATGAGCAGTTCTTC. The encoded protein is CASSLVGTGVNEQFF.

DNA for the CDR3: TGTGCCACCAGTGAGGGGGGGCTCTACGAGCAGTACTTC. It translates to CATSEGGLYEQYF. This rearrangement joins TRBV24-1 to TRBJ2-7; possibly TRBD2 for D (7 bases). This CDR3 has 13 amino acids. Deletions cut 4 bases from V and 3 bases from J, with 9 bases between. Germline CDR1 and CDR2: KGHDR and SFDVKD.

The CDR3 DNA reads as TGTGCTAGTGGTCCAGGGGGCGCGAACACTGAAGCTTTCTTT. Its translation is CASGPGGANTEAFF. The chain has TRBV12-5 and TRBJ1-1; 8 bases match TRBD1. Germline trimming cut 5 bases from V and 1 base from J; bases unmatched to any gene: 3. This CDR3 has 14 residues. Looked up from germline, CDR1 is LGHNT and CDR2 is FRNRAP.

J is TRBJ2-7 and V is TRBV19; 14 nucleotides match TRBD2. CDR3 size: 16 residues. V trimming: 3 bases; J trimming: 2 bases; junction bases outside the gene matches: 3. Germline CDR1 reads LNHDA; CDR2 reads SQIVND (reference sequence). The CDR3 protein is CASSMGLAGAPYEQYF. The CDR3 nucleotides are TGTGCCAGTAGTATGGGACTAGCGGGGGCCCCCTACGAGCAGTACTTC.

The chain recombines TRBV3-1 (or the pseudogene TRBV3-2) with TRBJ2-1, with 8 positions matching TRBD1. With V trimmed by 2 bases and J by 8 bases, 5 bases remained unmatched. Germline V gene lookup returns CDR1 LGHDT and CDR2 YNNKEL (reference sequence). The CDR3 extends over 14 amino acids. This chain's CDR3 is CASSQPDRVDEQFF. CDR3 DNA sequence: TGTGCCAGCAGCCAACCGGACAGGGTTGATGAGCAGTTCTTC.

This rearrangement joins TRBV2 to TRBJ2-6; perhaps TRBD1 as D (6 bases). The CDR3 has 16 residues. The germline V and J ends were trimmed by 1 base and 2 bases, with 9 bases remaining between them. The V gene's germline CDR1 is SNHLY and CDR2 FYNNEI. The chain's CDR3 is CASSEENRAGANVLTF. The CDR3 nucleotides read TGTGCCAGCAGTGAAGAAAACAGGGCTGGGGCCAACGTCCTGACTTTC.

This clone was seen only once. The rearrangement joins TRBV6-4 to TRBJ1-2, with 9 bases fitting TRBD1. The germline CDR1 and CDR2 sequences are MRHNA and SNTAGT. There are 14 residues in the CDR3. V trimming: 1 base; J trimming: 6 bases; junction bases outside the gene matches: 3. The CDR3 reads CASSDLDRGNGYTF. CDR3 bases: TGTGCCAGCAGTGACTTAGACAGGGGGAATGGCTACACCTTC.

The chain uses TRBV11-2 and TRBJ1-2, with 9 bases fitting TRBD1. Per the germline V gene, CDR1 is SGHAT and CDR2 is FQNNGV. The CDR3 is 14 amino acids. The ends lost 3 bases at V and 3 bases at J; junction bases unmatched: 2. In DNA, the CDR3 is TGTGCCAGCAGCTTGGACAGGGGAGACTATGGCTACACCTTC. Amino acid sequence: CASSLDRGDYGYTF.

The chain links TRBV11-2 to TRBJ1-1; unclear D gene. Germline V lookup: CDR1 SGHAT, CDR2 FQNNGV. CDR3 length: 13 residues. Trimming stripped 3 bases from V and 2 bases from J, with 7 bases between. CDR3 sequence: CASSLMGNTEAFF. CDR3 sequence (DNA): TGTGCCAGCAGCTTGATGGGCAACACTGAAGCTTTCTTT.

The gene calls are TRBV30 and TRBJ1-1; D possibly corresponds to TRBD1 (5 bases). V gave up 4 bases and J gave up 1 base, with 19 bases separating them. The CDR3 is 16 amino acids. From germline, CDR1 is GTSNPN and CDR2 SVGIG (reference sequence). Here the CDR3 reads CAWKPPLGRKNTEAFF. In nucleotides, the CDR3 is TGTGCCTGGAAACCTCCCCTGGGGCGGAAGAACACTGAAGCTTTCTTT. The variable domain in full, completed from reference TRBV30 and TRBJ1-1, reads SQTIHQWPATLVQPVGSPLSLECTVEGTSNPNLYWYRQAAGRGLQLLFYSVGIGQISSEVPQNLSASRPQDRQFILSSKKLLLSDSGFYLCAWKPPLGRKNTEAFFGQGTRLTVV.

The rearrangement links TRBV19 to TRBJ1-5; 7 bases agree with TRBD1. CDR1 and CDR2 from the germline V gene are LNHDA and SQIVND (reference sequence). The CDR3 totals 15 residues. Trimming cost V 4 bases and J 8 bases; bases outside gene matches: 11. The CDR3 loop is CASSTSNRGREPQHF. The CDR3 region has the DNA TGTGCCAGTAGTACCTCGAACAGGGGAAGGGAGCCCCAGCATTTT. Together with reference TRBV19 and TRBJ1-5, the CDR3 gives the full variable domain: DGGITQSPKYLFRKEGQNVTLSCEQNLNHDAMYWYRQDPGQGLRLIYYSQIVNDFQKGDIAEGYSVSREKKESFPLTVTSAQKNPTAFYLCASSTSNRGREPQHFGDGTRLSIL.

This chain joins TRBV11-2 and TRBJ1-2; TRBD1 is a possible D gene (6 bases). This CDR3 spans 17 amino acids. V lost 5 bases and J 1 base, leaving 20 bases between the germline ends. Per the germline V gene, CDR1 is SGHAT and CDR2 is FQNNGV. As DNA, the CDR3 is TGTGCCAGCAGCCCATCTCCGGGGGGCGCCTATAACTATGGCTACACCTTC. Protein product: CASSPSPGGAYNYGYTF. The complete variable domain, with remaining parts taken from reference TRBV11-2 and TRBJ1-2, reads EAGVAQSPRYKIIEKRQSVAFWCNPISGHATLYWYQQILGQGPKLLIQFQNNGVVDDSQLPKDRFSAERLKGVDSTLKIQPAKLEDSAVYLCASSPSPGGAYNYGYTFGSGTRLTVV.

The chain carries TRBV28 and TRBJ1-2; D gene unclear. The germline V gene has CDR1 MDHEN and CDR2 SYDVKM. Trimming took 3 bases from V and 8 from J, leaving 13 bases between them. This CDR3 has 13 amino acids. CDR3 coding DNA: TGTGCCAGCAGTTTCAATGCTCGGTGGGGCTACACCTTC. Encoded protein: CASSFNARWGYTF.

The V and J genes are TRBV29-1 and TRBJ1-4; no clear D. Germline V gives CDR1 SQVTM, CDR2 ANQGSEA. Deletions cut 7 bases from V and 0 bases from J, with 6 bases between. The CDR3 consists of 12 residues. CDR3 region: CSATTTNEKLFF. The CDR3, as DNA: TGCAGCGCGACAACAACTAATGAAAAACTGTTTTTT.

V is TRBV28 and J is TRBJ1-2; 9 nucleotides agree with TRBD1. The CDR3 length is 15 residues. Looked up from germline, CDR1 is MDHEN and CDR2 is SYDVKM. The V and J ends lost 6 bases and 2 bases, in that order; junction bases with no gene match: 7. The CDR3 nucleotides read TGTGCCAGCAGCCCCCGGGGGACAGGGAACTATGGCTACACCTTC. Residues: CASSPRGTGNYGYTF.